A selection of T cell receptor beta chains follows, all from one sample in a study of regulatory T cells in long-lasting Graves disease. TCRdb used MiXCR to reprocess the multiplex PCR reads, holding one entry per CDR3 protein. The table includes hundreds of thousands of distinct CDR3 sequences, 15% detected once. The source material was peripheral blood mononuclear cells (PBMCs), sampled at new diagnosis, from a patient treated with antithyroid drugs. These receptors were collected from a female donor with Graves disease. Each CDR3 is given with its conserved first and last residue. The D gene is left open where the match is weak. A clone size is listed for some rows: how often the clone was seen (once, few, many), or a class if it is expanded.

clone size: few; J gene: TRBJ2-1; D gene: -; V gene: TRBV7-9; CDR3 DNA: TGTGCCAGCAGCTTAATCTACAATGAGCAGTTCTTC; CDR3 protein: CASSLIYNEQFF
clone size: many; J gene: TRBJ2-1; D gene: TRBD2; V gene: TRBV20-1; CDR3 DNA: TGCAGTGCTAGGAATAGCGGGGGGTTCGATGAGCAGTTCTTC; CDR3 protein: CSARNSGGFDEQFF
clone size: -; J gene: TRBJ2-6; D gene: -; V gene: TRBV4-3; CDR3 DNA: TGCGCCAGCAGCCATCGGAGGTACTCTGGGGCCAACGTCCTGACTTTC; CDR3 protein: CASSHRRYSGANVLTF
clone size: many; J gene: TRBJ2-7; D gene: -; V gene: TRBV12-3/TRBV12-4; CDR3 DNA: TGTGCCAGCAGTCAAAGGGGGGCCTACTACGAGCAGTACTTC; CDR3 protein: CASSQRGAYYEQYF
clone size: many; J gene: TRBJ2-3; D gene: -; V gene: TRBV3-1; CDR3 DNA: TGTGCCAGCAGCTTCTCCGCCGAGGGCACAGATACGCAGTATTTT; CDR3 protein: CASSFSAEGTDTQYF
clone size: many; J gene: TRBJ1-1; D gene: TRBD1; V gene: TRBV4-2; CDR3 DNA: TGTGCCAGCAGTCAGGGGGCAAACACTGAAGCTTTCTTT; CDR3 protein: CASSQGANTEAFF
clone size: many; J gene: TRBJ2-2; D gene: TRBD1; V gene: TRBV27; CDR3 DNA: TGTGCCAGCAGCCGAAATTGGGACAGGGCGAACACCGGGGAGCTGTTTTTT; CDR3 protein: CASSRNWDRANTGELFF
clone size: many; J gene: TRBJ1-1; D gene: -; V gene: TRBV10-1; CDR3 DNA: TGCGCCAGCAGTGAGTCGCTCGGGAAGTACGCGGAAGCTTTCTTT; CDR3 protein: CASSESLGKYAEAFF
clone size: many; J gene: TRBJ1-6; D gene: TRBD1; V gene: TRBV12-3/TRBV12-4; CDR3 DNA: TGTGCCAGCAGTCTCGGGACAGCTAATTCACCCCTCCACTTT; CDR3 protein: CASSLGTANSPLHF
clone size: many; J gene: TRBJ2-6; D gene: -; V gene: TRBV30; CDR3 DNA: TGTGCCTGGAGTGTCCGCATTACTGGGGCCAACGTCCTGACTTTC; CDR3 protein: CAWSVRITGANVLTF
clone size: few; J gene: TRBJ2-1; D gene: -; V gene: TRBV9; CDR3 DNA: TGTGCCAGCAACAGAAGGGGGGGGGGCAGCAATGAGCAGTTCTTC; CDR3 protein: CASNRRGGGSNEQFF
clone size: few; J gene: TRBJ2-7; D gene: TRBD2; V gene: TRBV7-2; CDR3 DNA: TGTGCCAGCAGCTTTAGTAGCGGGAGCTCCTACGAGCAGTACTTC; CDR3 protein: CASSFSSGSSYEQYF
clone size: many; J gene: TRBJ2-5; D gene: TRBD1; V gene: TRBV11-3; CDR3 DNA: TGTGCCAGCAGCTCGGGACAGGGAGGAGGTCGAGAGACCCAGTACTTC; CDR3 protein: CASSSGQGGGRETQYF
clone size: many; J gene: TRBJ1-1; D gene: -; V gene: TRBV24-1; CDR3 DNA: TGTGCCACCAGTGATCCGATATGGGGAACAGGGACTGAATCGCGTGACACTGAAGCTTTCTTT; CDR3 protein: CATSDPIWGTGTESRDTEAFF